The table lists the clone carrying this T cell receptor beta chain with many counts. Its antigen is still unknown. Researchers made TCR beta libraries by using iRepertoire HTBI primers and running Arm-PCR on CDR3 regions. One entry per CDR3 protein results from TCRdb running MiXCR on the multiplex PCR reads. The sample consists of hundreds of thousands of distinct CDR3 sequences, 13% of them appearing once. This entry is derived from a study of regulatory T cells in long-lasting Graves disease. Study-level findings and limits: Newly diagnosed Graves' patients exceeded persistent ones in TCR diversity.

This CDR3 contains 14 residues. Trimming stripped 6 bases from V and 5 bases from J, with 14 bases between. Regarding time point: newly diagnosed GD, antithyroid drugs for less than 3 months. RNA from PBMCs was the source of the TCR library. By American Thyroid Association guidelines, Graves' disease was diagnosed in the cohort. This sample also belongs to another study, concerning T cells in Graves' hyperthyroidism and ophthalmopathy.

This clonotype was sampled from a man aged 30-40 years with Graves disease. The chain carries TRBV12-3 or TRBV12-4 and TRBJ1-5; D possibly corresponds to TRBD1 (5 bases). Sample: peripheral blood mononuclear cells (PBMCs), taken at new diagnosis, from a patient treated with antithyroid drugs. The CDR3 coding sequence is TGTGCCAGCAGCTCCGGGACCGTGGATCAGCCCCAGCATTTT. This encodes CASSSGTVDQPQHF.